The T cell receptor beta chain under discussion was sequenced for a study of T cells in Graves' hyperthyroidism and ophthalmopathy. Findings and limits, study-wide: By a 13 V-J model, ophthalmopathy was set apart from stable hyperthyroidism.

The source material, RNA transcripts, was used to amplify TCR beta CDR3 regions. A first-round RT-PCR of the TCR CDR3 used the HTBI primer set. One entry per CDR3 protein, called by TCRdb with MiXCR from the multiplex PCR reads. The sample consists of 600,000 to 650,000 distinct CDR3 sequences, less than 25% of them appearing once. Those patients with uncontrolled infection, other autoimmune disease, pregnancy or lactation were excluded. The CDR3 consists of 14 residues. Germline values: CDR1 DFQATT, CDR2 SNEGSKA (reference sequence). Trimming cost V 0 bases and J 7 bases, with 15 bases left between them. Concerning this clonotype itself: The antigen is not known.

The V and J genes are TRBV20-1 and TRBJ1-1; D is ambiguous. The specimen was blood. This receptor was obtained from a man aged 25 to 40 with Graves' ophthalmopathy. The CDR3 loop reads CSARDLTGAFEAFF. The CDR3 nucleotides read TGCAGTGCTAGAGATCTTACGGGAGCTTTTGAAGCTTTCTTT.